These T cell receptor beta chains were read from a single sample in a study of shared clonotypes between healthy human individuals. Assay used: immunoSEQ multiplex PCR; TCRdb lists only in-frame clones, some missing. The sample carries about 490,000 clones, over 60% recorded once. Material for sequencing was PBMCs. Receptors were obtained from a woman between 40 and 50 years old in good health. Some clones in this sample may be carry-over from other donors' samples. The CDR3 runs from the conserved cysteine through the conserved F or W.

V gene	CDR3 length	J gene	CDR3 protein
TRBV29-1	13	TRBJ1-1	CSVELQRGRGAFF
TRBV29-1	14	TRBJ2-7	CSVAGTGGSYEQYF
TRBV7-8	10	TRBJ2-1	CASSLGEQFF
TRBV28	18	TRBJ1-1	CASRSDPGTYLWGTEAFF
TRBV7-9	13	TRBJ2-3	CASSLWSTDTQYF
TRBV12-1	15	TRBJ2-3	CASSFAPPSTDTQYF
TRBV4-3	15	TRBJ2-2	CASSQVPLNTGELFF
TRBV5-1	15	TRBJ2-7	CASSLEAGQIYEQYF
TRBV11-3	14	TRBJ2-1	CASGQTSDNNEQFF
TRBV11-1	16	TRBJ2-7	CASSLIGREHPYEQYF
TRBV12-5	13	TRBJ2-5	CASAREVDETQYF
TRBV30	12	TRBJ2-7	CAWSSTTIKQYF